This T cell receptor beta chain was documented in a study of blood T cell repertoires in COVID-19. At the level of the study: Nucleic acid was either cDNA or gDNA, and it came from T cells, B-cell-depleted T cells, or PBMCs.

Authors' analysis steps: The authors estimated nucleated cell counts from reference gene primer amplification. Libraries were prepared by immunoSEQ multiplex PCR; TCRdb keeps only in-frame clonotypes and omits some of them. V and J calls and clone size are given by that table; D and trimming were obtained from the DNA. In the table there are approximately 170,000 clones, 89% of which are singletons. CDR1 is GTSNPN and CDR2 is SVGIG in the germline V gene (reference sequence). The V and J ends lost 2 bases and 1 base, in that order; junction bases with no gene match: 3. The CDR3 contains 14 residues. This clone turned up a few times. Other DNA variants within this sample encode the same CDR3.

The V call is TRBV30, the J call TRBJ2-3; TRBD2 matches at 7 bases. The clonotype comes from a man aged 18 to 30 who had recovered from COVID-19. The sequenced sample was peripheral blood. CDR3 residues: CAWSSSGRTDTQYF. In DNA form, the CDR3 reads TGTGCCTGGAGTTCTAGCGGACGCACAGATACGCAGTATTTT. The variable domain in full, completed from reference TRBV30 and TRBJ2-3, reads SQTIHQWPATLVQPVGSPLSLECTVEGTSNPNLYWYRQAAGRGLQLLFYSVGIGQISSEVPQNLSASRPQDRQFILSSKKLLLSDSGFYLCAWSSSGRTDTQYFGPGTRLTVL.